The sample holds a few counts of the clone carrying this T cell receptor (beta chain). Its target is not known. This sample is drawn from a study of cytotoxic CD8 clonotypes in ibrutinib-treated CLL. Study in general: Investigators reported 24 partial and 2 complete responses; after median about six years, 14 patients remained remitted and some 12 progressed. Study results and limitations: Public clonotypes showed up rarely, and on treatment they shrank or held steady.

Clones were sequenced by immunoSEQ multiplex PCR, and TCRdb holds only the in-frame ones, with some missing. Here the sample spans about 270,000 clones, 70% to 80% being singletons. The CDR3 totals 11 residues. Germline V gene data show CDR1 as DFQATT and CDR2 as SNEGSKA (reference sequence). Deletions cut 2 bases from V and 8 bases from J, with 8 bases between. The sequenced sample was PBMCs, obtained at disease progression, from a patient treated with ibrutinib. The TCR originated in a human donor with chronic lymphocytic leukemia. V gene TRBV20-1 combines with J gene TRBJ2-3; D gene uncertain. CDR3 in amino acids: CSARLGGTQYF. The CDR3 DNA reads as TGCAGTGCTAGACTTGGTGGTACGCAGTATTTT.